One and the same sample provided the 2 T cell receptor beta chains below, sequenced in a study of shared clonotypes between healthy human individuals. Sequenced by immunoSEQ multiplex PCR; TCRdb stores in-frame clones only, minus some. The sample lists around 1,000,000 clones, approximately 75% seen once, with 0.89% in the top ten. Sample: memory CD4+ T cells from PBMCs. Subset meaning: CD45RA-negative fraction. Receptor source: a man between 18 and 29 years old in good health. Some clones in this sample may be carry-over from other donors' samples.

Comment on this clone: A much more abundant neighbour one base away suggests this may be a read error. The chain recombines TRBV11-1 with TRBJ1-2; D uncertain. The V end lost 4 bases, the J end lost 2 bases, and 5 bases lay between the germline ends. The length of the CDR3 is 12 residues. The germline CDR1 and CDR2 sequences are SGHAT and FQDESV (reference sequence). The CDR3 sequence: CASSSGNYGYTF. The DNA for the CDR3 is TGTGCCAGCAGCTCCGGGAACTATGGCTACACCTTC.

J is TRBJ2-1 and V is TRBV7-8; possibly TRBD2 for D (5 bases). V shed 3 bases and J shed 6 bases, with 12 bases lying between them. The CDR3 is 14 residues long. Germline V lookup: CDR1 SGHVS, CDR2 FQNEAQ. Here the CDR3 reads CASSFFADFNEQFF. For the CDR3, the DNA is TGTGCCAGCAGCTTTTTCGCGGACTTCAATGAGCAGTTCTTC.